The source of this T cell receptor beta chain is a study of T-cell memory formation after mild COVID-19. Each CDR3 protein is one row after TCRdb ran MiXCR on the 5' RACE reads. The sample holds a few hundred thousand distinct CDR3 sequences, around 15% seen once. V lost 5 bases and J lost 3; bases outside the gene matches: 6. CDR3 length: 14 amino acids. The germline gives CDR1 SGHRS, CDR2 YFSETQ. This clonotype was found many times. The sample comprised PBMCs or a T cell subset sorted from them (not recorded which). The chain combines TRBV5-1 with TRBJ2-5, with 8 bases matching TRBD2. This TCR was sampled from a man younger than 35 who had mild COVID-19 (a few samples of this study predate the infection). Cell type and time point are not known. The CDR3: CASSGSGGEETQYF. The CDR3 DNA reads TGCGCCAGCAGTGGTTCCGGGGGGGAAGAGACCCAGTACTTC. The full variable domain, with the rest looked up from reference TRBV5-1 and TRBJ2-5, is KAGVTQTPRYLIKTRGQQVTLSCSPISGHRSVSWYQQTPGQGLQFLFEYFSETQRNKGNFPGRFSGRQFSNSRSEMNVSTLELGDSALYLCASSGSGGEETQYFGPGTRLLVL.